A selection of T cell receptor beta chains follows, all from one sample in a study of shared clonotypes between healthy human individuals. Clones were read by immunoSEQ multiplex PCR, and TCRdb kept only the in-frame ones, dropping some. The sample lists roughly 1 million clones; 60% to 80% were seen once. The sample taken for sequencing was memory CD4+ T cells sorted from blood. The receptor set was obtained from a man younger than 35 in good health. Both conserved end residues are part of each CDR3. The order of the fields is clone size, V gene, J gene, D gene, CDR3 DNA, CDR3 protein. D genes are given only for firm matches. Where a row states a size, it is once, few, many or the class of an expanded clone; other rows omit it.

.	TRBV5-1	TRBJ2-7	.	TGCGCCAGCAGCTTGCTAGACTACGAGCAGTACTTC	CASSLLDYEQYF
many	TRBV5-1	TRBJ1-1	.	TGCGCCAGCAGCCAAGGACCGGTGAACACTGAAGCTTTCTTT	CASSQGPVNTEAFF
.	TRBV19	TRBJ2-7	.	TGTGCCAGTAGTCCCCGGGAGGCAGGGGGCCTCTACGAGCAGTACTTC	CASSPREAGGLYEQYF
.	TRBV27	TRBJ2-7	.	TGTGCCAGCAGTTTGTACAGAGCTCGAGGCGAGCAGTACTTC	CASSLYRARGEQYF
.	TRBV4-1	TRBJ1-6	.	TGCGCCAGCAGCCAAGTGGAGGGGAAGGGTTCACCCCTCCACTTT	CASSQVEGKGSPLHF
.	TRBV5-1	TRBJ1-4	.	TGCGCCAGCAGCCAAATGGACAGTAATGAAAAACTGTTTTTT	CASSQMDSNEKLFF
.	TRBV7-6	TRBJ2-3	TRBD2	TGTGCCAGCAGCTTAATGACTAGCCCTTCGGATACGCAGTATTTT	CASSLMTSPSDTQYF
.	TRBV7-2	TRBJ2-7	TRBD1	TGTGCCAGCAGCTTAGCGGGACAGGTTACCTACGAGCAGTACTTC	CASSLAGQVTYEQYF
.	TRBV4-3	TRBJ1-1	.	TGCGCCAGCAGCCAAGTGGCGGAAAAGAACACTGAAGCTTTCTTT	CASSQVAEKNTEAFF
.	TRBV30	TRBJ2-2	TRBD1	TGTGCCTTGGACAGGGCGAACACCGGGGAGCTGTTTTTT	CALDRANTGELFF
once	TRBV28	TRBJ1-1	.	TGTGCCAGCAGTTTAAGGACATCGATTGAAGCTTTCTTT	CASSLRTSIEAFF
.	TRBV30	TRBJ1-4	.	TGTGCCTGGAGTGTACGTCCTAATGAAAAACTGTTTTTT	CAWSVRPNEKLFF
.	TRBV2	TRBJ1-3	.	TGTGCCAGCAGTGTCCCCGGGCGACCAGGGGTGGGATCTGGAAACACCATATATTTT	CASSVPGRPGVGSGNTIYF
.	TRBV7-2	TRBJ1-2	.	TGTGCCAGCAGTTTAAGTAATCAGGGGCACTATGGCTACACCTTC	CASSLSNQGHYGYTF
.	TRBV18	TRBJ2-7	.	TGTGCCAGCTCACCGACGACAGCCTCCTACGAGCAGTACTTC	CASSPTTASYEQYF
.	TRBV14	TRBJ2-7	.	TGTGAGGGTCATTCGAAGGCTAGCTCCTACGAGCAGTACTTC	CEGHSKASSYEQYF
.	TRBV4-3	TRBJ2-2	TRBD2	TGCGCCAGCAGCCAAGAGCCCGCAGCGGGAGGGCTTGGCGGGGAGCTGTTTTTT	CASSQEPAAGGLGGELFF
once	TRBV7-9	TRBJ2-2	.	TGTGCCAGCAGCTTAGTGAACCCTAAGGGCCCCGGGGAGCTGTTTTTT	CASSLVNPKGPGELFF
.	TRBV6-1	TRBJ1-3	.	TGTGCCAGCAGTGAAGTGGGAAACACCATATATTTT	CASSEVGNTIYF
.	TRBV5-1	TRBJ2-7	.	TGCGCCAGCAGCTTGCGGCAGGCCTCCTACGAGCAGTACTTC	CASSLRQASYEQYF
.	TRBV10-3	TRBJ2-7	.	TGTGCCATCAGGGGGACGGGCGAGCAGTACTTC	CAIRGTGEQYF
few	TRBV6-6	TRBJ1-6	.	TGTGCCAGCAGTTTGGGATTAACGGACTTGCCACCCCTCCACTTT	CASSLGLTDLPPLHF
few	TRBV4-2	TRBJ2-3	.	TGTGCCAGCAGCCAAGAGGGTTCTAGCACAGATACGCAGTATTTT	CASSQEGSSTDTQYF
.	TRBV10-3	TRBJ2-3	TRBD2	TGTGCCATCAGTAAGGGTAGCGGGGATTCTAAAGATACGCAGTATTTT	CAISKGSGDSKDTQYF
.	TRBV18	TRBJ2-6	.	TGTGCCAGCTCACCACGAGGGGCATCTGGGGCCAACGTCCTGACTTTC	CASSPRGASGANVLTF
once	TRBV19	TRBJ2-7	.	TGTGCCAGTAGTATTGGGATCGGGGGCATCTACGAGCAGTACTTC	CASSIGIGGIYEQYF
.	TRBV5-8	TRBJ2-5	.	TGTGCCAGCAGCGTTCAAGCGGGCCAAGAGACCCAGTACTTC	CASSVQAGQETQYF
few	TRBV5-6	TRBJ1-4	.	TGTGCCAGCAGCACCGCGGGGTCGTCAACTAATGAAAAACTGTTTTTT	CASSTAGSSTNEKLFF
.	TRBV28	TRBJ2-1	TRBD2	TGTGCCAGCACGCGCGGGGGGCCGGGATACAATGAGCAGTTCTTC	CASTRGGPGYNEQFF
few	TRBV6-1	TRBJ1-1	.	TGTGCCACGAGAGACGTTGGCACTGAAGCTTTCTTT	CATRDVGTEAFF
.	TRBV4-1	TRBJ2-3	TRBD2	TGCGCCAGCAGCCAAGTGTCACTAGCGGGCTCAGATACGCAGTATTTT	CASSQVSLAGSDTQYF
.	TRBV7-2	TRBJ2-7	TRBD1	TGTGCCAGCACCGGACCGGGACAGTCCTACGAGCAGTACTTC	CASTGPGQSYEQYF
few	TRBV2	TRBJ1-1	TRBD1	TGTGCCAGCGTACAGGGGCCTCTTATGAACACTGAAGCTTTCTTT	CASVQGPLMNTEAFF
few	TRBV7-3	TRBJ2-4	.	TGTGCCAGCAGCCAACCCAACCGGGCCGCCTTCGGCAAAAACATTCAGTACTTC	CASSQPNRAAFGKNIQYF
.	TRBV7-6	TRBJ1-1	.	TGTGCCAGCAGCTTGGCAGAAGGGGACACTGAAGCTTTCTTT	CASSLAEGDTEAFF
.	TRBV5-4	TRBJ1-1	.	TGTGCCAGCAGCTTGGGGAGCCCCTTTCAGAGGACTGAAGCTTTCTTT	CASSLGSPFQRTEAFF
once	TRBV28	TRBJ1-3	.	TGTGCCAGCAGTGCCACAGGGACTTTCTCTGGAAACACCATATATTTT	CASSATGTFSGNTIYF
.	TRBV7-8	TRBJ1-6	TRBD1	TGTGCCAGCAGCTTTGCTACAGGGGGAAACTCCTATAATTCACCCCTCCACTTT	CASSFATGGNSYNSPLHF